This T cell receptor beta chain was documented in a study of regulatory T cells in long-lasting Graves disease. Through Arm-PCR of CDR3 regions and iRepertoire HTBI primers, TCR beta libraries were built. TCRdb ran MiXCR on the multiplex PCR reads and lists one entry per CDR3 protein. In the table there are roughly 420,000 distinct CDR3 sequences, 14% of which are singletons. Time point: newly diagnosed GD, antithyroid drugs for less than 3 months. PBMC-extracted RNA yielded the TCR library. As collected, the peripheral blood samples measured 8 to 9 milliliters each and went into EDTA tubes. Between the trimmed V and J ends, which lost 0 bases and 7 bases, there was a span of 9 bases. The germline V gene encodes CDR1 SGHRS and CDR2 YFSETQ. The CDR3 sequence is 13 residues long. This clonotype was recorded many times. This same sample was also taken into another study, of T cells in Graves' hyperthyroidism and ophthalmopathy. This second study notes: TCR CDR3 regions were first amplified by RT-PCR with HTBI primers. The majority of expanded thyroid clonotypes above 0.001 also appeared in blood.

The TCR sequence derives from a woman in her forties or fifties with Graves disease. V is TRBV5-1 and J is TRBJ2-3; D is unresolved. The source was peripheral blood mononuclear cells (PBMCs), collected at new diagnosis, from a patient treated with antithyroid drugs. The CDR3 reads CASSLEVVNTQYF. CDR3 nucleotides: TGCGCCAGCAGCTTGGAAGTTGTTAATACGCAGTATTTT.